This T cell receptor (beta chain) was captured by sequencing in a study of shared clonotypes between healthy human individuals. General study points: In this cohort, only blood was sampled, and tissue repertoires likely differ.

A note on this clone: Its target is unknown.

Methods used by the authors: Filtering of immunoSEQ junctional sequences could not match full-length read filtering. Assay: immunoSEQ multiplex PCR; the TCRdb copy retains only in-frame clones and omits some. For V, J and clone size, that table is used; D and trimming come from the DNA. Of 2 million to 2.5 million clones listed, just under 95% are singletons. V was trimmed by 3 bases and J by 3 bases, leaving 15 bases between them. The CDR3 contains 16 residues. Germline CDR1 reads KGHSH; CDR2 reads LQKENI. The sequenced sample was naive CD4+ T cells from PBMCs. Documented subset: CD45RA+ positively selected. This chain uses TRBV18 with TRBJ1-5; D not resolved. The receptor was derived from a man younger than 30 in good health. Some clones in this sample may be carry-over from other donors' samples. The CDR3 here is CASSPYRPSLNQPQHF. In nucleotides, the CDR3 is TGTGCCAGCTCACCCTACCGGCCGAGCCTCAATCAGCCCCAGCATTTT.